This entry features one TCR beta chain sequence. Donors were nominally healthy when sampled, though unrecorded immune exposures were likely. The data stem from a study of cytomegalovirus exposure and HLA in healthy donors. The V segment lost 6 bases and the J segment 1 base; nucleotides outside the gene matches: 11. The CDR3 has 17 residues. The V gene's germline CDR1 is SGHRS and CDR2 YFSETQ. It was with 60 Vbeta and 13 Jbeta primers that the PCR ran. TCRdb's table, derived via immunoSEQ multiplex PCR, lists solely in-frame clones and lacks some. Altogether over 100,000 clones are present, 70% being singletons, with the ten largest covering approximately 9.4%.

The source is a man aged 30 to 39 in good health and CMV-seropositive. V is TRBV5-1 and J is TRBJ2-5; 11 nucleotides agree with TRBD2. Sequencing input: PBMCs. CDR3 amino acids: CASTLGLAGVPQETQYF. Written as DNA, the CDR3 is TGCGCCAGCACCCTAGGACTAGCGGGCGTACCCCAAGAGACCCAGTACTTC.